The 9 T cell receptor beta chains below were found in one sample sequenced in a study of blood T cell repertoires in COVID-19. Measured with immunoSEQ multiplex PCR; TCRdb has only the in-frame clones, and not every one. This table has roughly 210,000 clones, around 90% appearing once. Sequenced material: peripheral blood. The receptors originated from a man between 65 and 79 years old with acute or convalescent COVID-19.

V usage is TRBV11-3 and J usage is TRBJ1-1; 10 bases are a match to TRBD1. Trimming removed 5 bases from V and 4 bases from J; junction bases left unmatched: 7. The CDR3 contains 15 residues. Germline CDR1 is SGHNT and CDR2 is YENEEA. The CDR3 reads CASSPGQGETTEAFF. DNA of the CDR3: TGTGCCAGCAGCCCAGGACAGGGGGAGACCACTGAAGCTTTCTTT.

This chain connects TRBV9 to TRBJ2-1; TRBD2 matches 7 bases. Germline lookup yields CDR1 SGDLS and CDR2 YYNGEE. With 0 bases clipped from V and 9 bases from J, the junction kept 9 bases outside the gene matches. This CDR3 has 15 amino acids. DNA of the CDR3: TGTGCCAGCAGCGTAGTCAGTCGGGGGGAGAGTGAGCAGTTCTTC. Protein sequence: CASSVVSRGESEQFF.

The genes are TRBV28 and TRBJ2-7; 7 bases line up with TRBD1. Trimming took 3 bases from V and 2 from J; bases not matched to a gene: 10. Germline CDR1 reads MDHEN; CDR2 reads SYDVKM. CDR3 length: 16 amino acids. DNA for the CDR3: TGTGCCAGCAGTTTCATTCGACAGGGAGTTGCCTACGAGCAGTACTTC. Translating it yields CASSFIRQGVAYEQYF. Based on the CDR3 plus reference TRBV28 and TRBJ2-7, the full variable domain is DVKVTQSSRYLVKRTGEKVFLECVQDMDHENMFWYRQDPGLGLRLIYFSYDVKMKEKGDIPEGYSVSREKKERFSLILESASTNQTSMYLCASSFIRQGVAYEQYFGPGTRLTVT.

This chain connects TRBV7-9 to TRBJ2-5, with 7 bases aligning to TRBD1. This CDR3 is built from 19 residues. Trimming at V came to 4 bases and at J to 5 bases, leaving 22 bases not matched to a gene. Germline V gene lookup returns CDR1 SEHNR and CDR2 FQNEAQ (reference sequence). The CDR3 here is CASSSTRGQLGVGWETQYF. The CDR3 DNA reads TGTGCCAGCAGCTCTACCAGGGGACAGCTGGGGGTAGGATGGGAGACCCAGTACTTC.

The genes are TRBV5-6 and TRBJ1-2, with 8 positions matching TRBD1. Germline values: CDR1 SGHDT, CDR2 YYEEEE. V shed 0 bases, J shed 4 bases, and the junction held 8 bases outside the gene matches. CDR3 length: 16 amino acids. In DNA, the CDR3 is TGTGCCAGCAGCTTGGCCGGGGCAGGGGGCGGCTATGGCTACACCTTC. Residues: CASSLAGAGGGYGYTF. The variable domain in full, completed from reference TRBV5-6 and TRBJ1-2, reads DAGVTQSPTHLIKTRGQQVTLRCSPKSGHDTVSWYQQALGQGPQFIFQYYEEEERQRGNFPDRFSGHQFPNYSSELNVNALLLGDSALYLCASSLAGAGGGYGYTFGSGTRLTVV.

The J gene is TRBJ2-2, the V gene TRBV4-3; TRBD2 matches at 10 bases. Per germline, CDR1 LGHNA and CDR2 YSLEER. Losses at the gene ends were 1 base for V and 5 bases for J; bases not matched to a gene: 10. This CDR3 spans 18 amino acids. CDR3 protein: CASSQVSSGSFGTGELFF. For the CDR3, the DNA is TGCGCCAGCAGCCAAGTTTCTAGCGGGAGTTTCGGAACCGGGGAGCTGTTTTTT.

The rearrangement links TRBV19 to TRBJ1-2; maybe TRBD1 (5 bases). Looked up from germline, CDR1 is LNHDA and CDR2 is SQIVND (reference sequence). There are 14 residues in the CDR3. V was trimmed by 4 bases and J by 0 bases, leaving 9 bases between them. The CDR3 DNA follows: TGTGCCAGTAGTAGGGGCAGTTCTAACTATGGCTACACCTTC. Residues: CASSRGSSNYGYTF.

The gene calls are TRBV6-6 and TRBJ2-2; TRBD1 agrees at 10 bases. V shed 5 bases, J shed 1 base, and the junction held 4 bases outside the gene matches. The CDR3 is 16 residues long. Germline V gives CDR1 MNHNY, CDR2 SVGAGI (reference sequence). In DNA form, the CDR3 reads TGTGCCAGCAGTAAGGGACAGGGGAGGAACACCGGGGAGCTGTTTTTT. Translated: CASSKGQGRNTGELFF.

The chain has TRBV29-1 and TRBJ1-1, with TRBD1 matching 7 bases. With V trimmed by 5 bases and J by 1 base, 4 bases remained unmatched. Germline assignment: CDR1 SQVTM and CDR2 ANQGSEA. This CDR3 spans 13 amino acids. The CDR3 DNA is TGCAGCGTTACCGACAGGGAGAACACTGAAGCTTTCTTT. Protein sequence: CSVTDRENTEAFF.